These 27 T cell receptor beta chains originate from one sample sequenced in a study of cytomegalovirus exposure and HLA in healthy donors. Researchers ran the PCR with 60 Vbeta and 13 Jbeta primers. Repertoires were generated with immunoSEQ multiplex PCR, while TCRdb's copy carries only in-frame clones and drops some. The sample includes 180,000 or so clones, roughly 80% seen only once; the top ten take approximately 2.6%. The source material was PBMCs. The source of these receptors is a female donor in good health and CMV-seronegative.

This rearrangement joins TRBV27 to TRBJ1-2; 7 nucleotides agree with TRBD1. The CDR3 totals 15 residues. Trimming removed 5 bases from V and 4 bases from J; junction bases left unmatched: 10. The germline gives CDR1 MNHEY, CDR2 SMNVEV (reference sequence). DNA for the CDR3: TGTGCCAGCAGTCTGACAGGGCTAGACCTCTATGGCTACACCTTC. Translation: CASSLTGLDLYGYTF.

The rearrangement links TRBV6-5 to TRBJ2-1, with D maybe TRBD1 (5 bases). V was trimmed by 8 bases and J by 10 bases, leaving 15 bases between them. This CDR3 has 12 amino acids. Germline V lookup: CDR1 MNHEY, CDR2 SVGAGI. CDR3 sequence reads: CASGQGSPEQFF. DNA for the CDR3: TGTGCCAGCGGCCAGGGTTCCCCAGAGCAGTTCTTC.

This rearrangement joins TRBV5-4 to TRBJ2-7, with 7 bases that match TRBD1. CDR3 length: 14 residues. With V trimmed by 4 bases and J by 2 bases, 6 bases remained unmatched. Per germline, CDR1 SGHNT and CDR2 YYREEE (reference sequence). The CDR3 is CASSRTGTAYEQYF. CDR3 nucleotides: TGTGCCAGCAGCCGGACCGGGACAGCCTACGAGCAGTACTTC.

The chain joins TRBV7-2 to TRBJ2-5; the D gene is possibly TRBD1 (6 bases). The CDR3 totals 12 residues. V was cut by 8 bases and J by 7 bases, with 14 bases left in between. Per germline, CDR1 SGHTA and CDR2 FQGNSA. The CDR3 coding sequence is TGTGCCAGCCATTGGGGGCAGGGGACCCAGTACTTC. This encodes CASHWGQGTQYF. Based on the CDR3 plus reference TRBV7-2 and TRBJ2-5, the full variable domain is GAGVSQSPSNKVTEKGKDVELRCDPISGHTALYWYRQSLGQGLEFLIYFQGNSAPDKSGLPSDRFSAERTGGSVSTLTIQRTQQEDSAVYLCASHWGQGTQYFGPGTRLLVL.

The V gene is TRBV13, the J gene TRBJ2-2, with 9 nucleotides matching TRBD2. The germline V gene encodes CDR1 PRHDT and CDR2 FYEKMQ (reference sequence). The junction had 6 bases not matched to a gene; V was cut back by 5 bases and J by 2 bases. This CDR3 contains 16 residues. The CDR3 nucleotides read TGTGCCAGCAGCCCCAGACTAGCGGCCAACACCGGGGAGCTGTTTTTT. This encodes CASSPRLAANTGELFF.

The V and J genes are TRBV6-1 and TRBJ2-7; TRBD1 matches 10 bases. The CDR3 has 16 amino acids. Germline values: CDR1 MNHNS, CDR2 SASEGT. J was trimmed by 3 bases and V by 4 bases; bases with no gene match: 9. CDR3 nucleotide sequence: TGTGCCAGCAGTGTATCCGGGACAGGGGATATCTACGAGCAGTACTTC. This codes for CASSVSGTGDIYEQYF.

V usage is TRBV5-1 and J usage is TRBJ1-1, with D unresolved. Germline V lookup: CDR1 SGHRS, CDR2 YFSETQ. The CDR3 has 15 amino acids. Trimming removed 0 bases from V and 1 base from J, with 10 bases in between. DNA for the CDR3: TGCGCCAGCAGCTTGGCCTCTGGCAAGAACACTGAAGCTTTCTTT. It yields the protein CASSLASGKNTEAFF.

The CDR3 here is CASSVGGTGKYEQYF. CDR3 nucleotides: TGTGCCAGCAGTGTCGGCGGGACAGGGAAGTACGAGCAGTACTTC. The V gene is TRBV6-1, the J gene TRBJ2-5; 9 bases fit TRBD1. The closer fit of TRBJ2-7 to the DNA end suggests the J call may be wrong. Germline CDR1 is MNHNS and CDR2 is SASEGT. The CDR3 totals 15 residues.

The chain is built from TRBV18 and TRBJ2-2; 13 bases line up with TRBD2. The CDR3 has 19 amino acids. Germline CDR1 KGHSH, CDR2 LQKENI. Germline trimming cut 5 bases from V and 5 bases from J; bases unmatched to any gene: 14. The CDR3 region has the DNA TGTGCCAGCTCAAAGACTAGCGGGAGGCCCGGATTCTTAACCGGGGAGCTGTTTTTT. Encoded protein: CASSKTSGRPGFLTGELFF.

The V and J genes are TRBV11-2 and TRBJ1-5, with 8 bases matching TRBD1. The trim removed 5 bases at V and 2 bases at J, leaving 2 bases unmatched. Germline V gives CDR1 SGHAT, CDR2 FQNNGV. The CDR3 extends over 14 amino acids. For the CDR3, the DNA is TGTGCCAGCAGCCCGACAGGGGGCAATCAGCCCCAGCATTTT. It codes for CASSPTGGNQPQHF.

The gene calls are TRBV29-1 and TRBJ2-7; D may be TRBD1 (6 bases). Deletions cut 4 bases from V and 1 base from J, with 11 bases between. Germline lookup yields CDR1 SQVTM and CDR2 ANQGSEA. This CDR3 is built from 13 residues. For the CDR3, the DNA is TGCAGCGTTGGATCGACAGGTTCCTACGAGCAGTACTTC. Protein product: CSVGSTGSYEQYF.

The chain employs TRBV7-8 and TRBJ2-3; 8 bases match TRBD1. Trimming removed 4 bases from V and 4 bases from J; junction bases left unmatched: 13. The CDR3 covers 17 residues. Per the germline V gene, CDR1 is SGHVS and CDR2 is FQNEAQ. The CDR3, as DNA: TGTGCCAGCAGCTCTTACCCAGGACAGGGAGCTTCAGATACGCAGTATTTT. Protein sequence: CASSSYPGQGASDTQYF.

The chain employs TRBV30 and TRBJ1-1; D remains ambiguous. The CDR3 runs 13 residues. Between the trimmed V and J ends, which lost 3 bases and 3 bases, there was a span of 11 bases. Germline V gives CDR1 GTSNPN, CDR2 SVGIG (reference sequence). The CDR3 sequence: CAWRFGRDTEAFF. CDR3 sequence (DNA): TGTGCCTGGAGGTTTGGGCGCGACACTGAAGCTTTCTTT.

The CDR3, as DNA: TGTGCCAGTAGTATCCCCCAGGGGGCTCAGCCCCAGCATTTT. It specifies CASSIPQGAQPQHF. This chain links TRBV19 with TRBJ1-5; 8 bases agree with TRBD1. V shed 3 bases, J shed 6 bases, and the junction held 4 bases outside the gene matches. Germline CDR1 LNHDA, CDR2 SQIVND (reference sequence). The CDR3 extends over 14 amino acids.

This clone came up a few times. This chain uses TRBV5-1 with TRBJ2-1; the D gene is possibly TRBD2 (6 bases). Germline V gene data show CDR1 as SGHRS and CDR2 as YFSETQ. The V and J ends lost 0 bases and 5 bases respectively, with 18 bases between them. The CDR3 length is 17 residues. CDR3 nucleotide sequence: TGCGCCAGCAGCTTGGTCGATCCGGGACTGACACACAATGAGCAGTTCTTC. Translation: CASSLVDPGLTHNEQFF.

The gene calls are TRBV7-6 and TRBJ1-2; tentatively, D is TRBD1 (5 bases). There are 13 residues in the CDR3. The V end was cut by 5 bases, the J end by 4 bases, with 11 bases between. Germline CDR1 reads SGHVS; CDR2 reads FNYEAQ. The CDR3: CASSPAGGYGYTF. The CDR3 bases are TGTGCCAGCAGCCCAGCGGGGGGCTATGGCTACACCTTC.

The chain employs TRBV5-6 and TRBJ1-1; tentatively, D is TRBD1 (5 bases). The germline V and J ends were trimmed by 2 bases and 5 bases, with 19 bases remaining between them. The CDR3 loop spans 16 amino acids. Germline V gives CDR1 SGHDT, CDR2 YYEEEE. The CDR3 spells CASSLYPGGGETEAFF. DNA of the CDR3: TGTGCCAGCAGCTTATACCCGGGGGGGGGTGAGACTGAAGCTTTCTTT.

The chain couples TRBV25-1 to TRBJ1-1; D is unresolved. The CDR3 covers 15 residues. Per germline, CDR1 MGHDK and CDR2 SYGVNS. V was shortened by 0 bases and J by 4 bases, with 12 bases between the two germline ends. In DNA, the CDR3 is TGTGCCAGCAGTGAATATGGGAGGGTGGGCACTGAAGCTTTCTTT. Protein: CASSEYGRVGTEAFF.

This rearrangement joins TRBV11-2 to TRBJ2-7, with 9 bases aligning to TRBD1. Germline assignment: CDR1 SGHAT and CDR2 FQNNGV. V shed 6 bases and J 3 bases; nucleotides not matched to a gene: 15. This CDR3 region has 17 residues. In nucleotides, the CDR3 is TGTGCCAGCAGGACCGGGACAGGGCGAAAAATTTTCTACGAGCAGTACTTC. It specifies CASRTGTGRKIFYEQYF.

The CDR3, as DNA: TGTGCCAGCAGCTTAGCTCCGACTAGACCCCTGGAGCAGTACTTC. Protein: CASSLAPTRPLEQYF. V is TRBV7-2 and J is TRBJ2-5, with D possibly being TRBD2 (6 bases). Germline assignment: CDR1 SGHTA and CDR2 FQGNSA. V gave up 0 bases and J gave up 11 bases, with 19 bases separating them. This CDR3 has 15 residues.

The chain employs TRBV2 and TRBJ2-2; the D gene is possibly TRBD2 (5 bases). The V gene's germline CDR1 is SNHLY and CDR2 FYNNEI. The CDR3 is made up of 16 amino acids. V gave up 0 bases and J gave up 5 bases, with 13 bases separating them. CDR3 DNA sequence: TGTGCCAGCAGTGAAGCCGGGATAGGTCCTACCGGGGAGCTGTTTTTT. Translating gives CASSEAGIGPTGELFF.

This chain links TRBV6-6 with TRBJ1-2; 7 bases line up with TRBD1. This CDR3 has 14 residues. Germline lookup yields CDR1 MNHNY and CDR2 SVGAGI (reference sequence). The ends lost 2 bases at V and 4 bases at J; junction bases unmatched: 4. The CDR3 loop reads CASSYLTGTYGYTF. In nucleotides, the CDR3 is TGTGCCAGCAGTTACCTGACAGGGACCTATGGCTACACCTTC.

The chain employs TRBV4-1 and TRBJ2-1; D is undetermined. CDR1 and CDR2 (germline): MGHRA, YSYEKL. The CDR3 contains 14 residues. Between the trimmed V and J ends, which lost 0 bases and 3 bases, there was a span of 6 bases. CDR3 coding DNA: TGCGCCAGCAGCCAAGATTCTATCTACAATGAGCAGTTCTTC. Its protein product is CASSQDSIYNEQFF.

The gene calls are TRBV29-1 and TRBJ2-3, with a tentative D call TRBD2 (6 bases). Germline V gives CDR1 SQVTM, CDR2 ANQGSEA. V was clipped by 0 bases and J by 6 bases, with 13 bases between them. This CDR3 contains 14 residues. The CDR3 DNA follows: TGCAGCGTTGAAGATACGGGCGGGAAGGATACGCAGTATTTT. As protein: CSVEDTGGKDTQYF.

Points on this clone: This same CDR3 is encoded by further DNA sequences in the sample. J is TRBJ2-7 and V is TRBV6-6, with 8 bases lining up with TRBD2. With V trimmed by 2 bases and J by 0 bases, 0 bases remained unmatched. The CDR3 consists of 14 residues. Per the germline V gene, CDR1 is MNHNY and CDR2 is SVGAGI (reference sequence). The CDR3 coding sequence is TGTGCCAGCAGTTACAGCGGGAGCTCCTACGAGCAGTACTTC. This translates into CASSYSGSSYEQYF.

V usage is TRBV11-2 and J usage is TRBJ2-1; possible D gene TRBD1, 6 bases. CDR3 length equals 16 residues. The ends were cut back, 0 bases at V and 2 bases at J, with 11 bases in the middle. Germline CDR1 and CDR2: SGHAT and FQNNGV. CDR3 DNA: TGTGCCAGCAGCTTAGAAGGGGGTACCACCTACAATGAGCAGTTCTTC. Translation gives CASSLEGGTTYNEQFF.

The V call is TRBV4-3, the J call TRBJ2-3; possibly TRBD1 for D (6 bases). CDR3 length: 15 amino acids. The germline V gene has CDR1 LGHNA and CDR2 YSLEER. The V and J ends lost 2 bases and 4 bases respectively, with 13 bases between them. CDR3 sequence (DNA): TGCGCCAGCAGCCAATCCCGAACAGGGCCAGATACGCAGTATTTT. Its protein is CASSQSRTGPDTQYF.